This T cell receptor (beta chain) originates from a study of siplizumab effects on memory and regulatory T cells. Overall study findings and caveats: Proliferating Tregs taken from siplizumab cultures were not shown to have a confirmed suppressive function.

The CDR3 length is 13 residues. Germline CDR1 is SQVTM and CDR2 is ANQGSEA. Trimming cost V 7 bases and J 5 bases, with 15 bases left between them. About this clone: Its antigen is undetermined.

It was 85,000 to 100,000 TCR templates that were assayed per sample. Only in-frame clones appear in the TCRdb table, and some are missing; sequencing was by immunoSEQ multiplex PCR. The table shows about 72,000 clones, with roughly nine tenths occurring only once. This TCR came from a human donor in good health. Sequencing used CD8+ T cells sorted from blood. This sequence joins TRBV29-1 and TRBJ2-1; perhaps D is TRBD1 or TRBD2 (5 bases each). The CDR3 DNA reads TGCAGCGCTGAGGGGAATTTGGACAATGAGCAGTTCTTC. Its protein product is CSAEGNLDNEQFF.